Listed below are T cell receptor beta chains from one sample, sequenced in a study of circulating CD8 cells and anti-PD-1 response in melanoma. TCRdb re-analysed the reads in MiXCR, keeping a single row per CDR3 protein. The sample has 550 to 700 distinct CDR3 sequences, about 5.7% seen once. Sequenced material: CD8+ T cells from PBMCs, taken at baseline or after one month of anti-PD-1 therapy (not recorded which). These receptors originate from a human donor with melanoma. CDR3s include the opening cysteine and the closing phenylalanine or tryptophan. The D gene is left open where the match is weak. Clone size is given for some rows only: seen once, a few or many times, or a class if the clone is expanded.

TRBJ2-1,NA,TRBV5-6,NA,CASSLRGGEQFF,TGTGCCAGCAGCTTGCGGGGAGGTGAGCAGTTCTTC
TRBJ2-1,hyperexpanded,TRBV18,TRBD2,CASSPELAGGVNEQFF,TGTGCCAGCTCACCGGAACTAGCGGGAGGGGTCAATGAGCAGTTCTTC
TRBJ2-7,large,TRBV4-1,NA,CASSTEWSYEQYF,TGCGCCAGCAGCACAGAGTGGTCCTACGAGCAGTACTTC
TRBJ2-5,medium-sized,TRBV28,NA,CASSSPQEGGVQETQYF,TGTGCCAGCAGTTCACCCCAGGAGGGGGGGGTCCAAGAGACCCAGTACTTC
TRBJ2-3,large,TRBV4-1,NA,CASSQTQFADTQYF,TGCGCCAGCAGCCAAACACAGTTCGCAGATACGCAGTATTTT
TRBJ2-3,large,TRBV7-6,NA,CASSPFLGGILTDTQYF,TGTGCCAGCAGCCCCTTCCTCGGGGGCATACTCACAGATACGCAGTATTTT
TRBJ2-2,medium-sized,TRBV19,NA,CASRNTGELFF,TGTGCCAGTAGGAACACCGGGGAGCTGTTTTTT
TRBJ1-5,large,TRBV7-2,TRBD1,CASSLHRGRGNQPQHF,TGTGCCAGCAGCTTGCACAGGGGGCGGGGGAATCAGCCCCAGCATTTT
TRBJ2-7,medium-sized,TRBV6-1,NA,CASSDRAFLQYF,TGTGCCAGCAGTGACAGGGCTTTTTTGCAGTACTTC
TRBJ2-7,large,TRBV7-3,NA,CASSLTGGQRDEQYF,TGTGCCAGCAGCTTAACGGGGGGTCAGCGTGACGAGCAGTACTTC
TRBJ2-1,large,TRBV11-1,NA,CASSLSTYNEQFF,TGTGCCAGCAGCTTAAGCACCTACAATGAGCAGTTCTTC
TRBJ2-1,NA,TRBV4-1,TRBD2,CASSHRTSSRDEQFF,TGCGCCAGCAGCCATAGGACTAGCTCCCGGGATGAGCAGTTCTTC
TRBJ1-5,large,TRBV24-1,TRBD1,CATSDPGTGYGNQPQHF,TGTGCCACCAGTGACCCCGGGACAGGGTATGGCAATCAGCCCCAGCATTTT
TRBJ2-1,large,TRBV27,NA,CASSALASGNEQFF,TGTGCCAGCAGCGCCCTAGCGTCGGGCAATGAGCAGTTCTTC
TRBJ2-1,medium-sized,TRBV5-4,NA,CASSLTFPGLGVDNEQFF,TGTGCCAGCAGCTTGACCTTCCCTGGTCTGGGTGTTGACAATGAGCAGTTCTTC
TRBJ1-5,medium-sized,TRBV30,NA,CAWSPMGAGQPQHF,TGTGCCTGGAGTCCCATGGGGGCTGGGCAGCCCCAGCATTTT
TRBJ2-1,medium-sized,TRBV27,NA,CASSLGAEQFF,TGTGCCAGCAGTTTAGGCGCTGAGCAGTTCTTC
TRBJ1-4,few,TRBV28,NA,CASSFFEELFF,TGTGCCAGCAGTTTCTTTGAAGAACTGTTTTTT
TRBJ2-7,medium-sized,TRBV20-1,TRBD2,CSARGGRVTSSSYEQYF,TGCAGTGCTAGGGGGGGTCGGGTGACTAGCAGTTCCTACGAGCAGTACTTC
TRBJ2-1,medium-sized,TRBV19,NA,CASSMLEGVDEQFF,TGTGCCAGTAGTATGTTGGAGGGGGTCGATGAGCAGTTCTTC
TRBJ2-5,medium-sized,TRBV6-5,TRBD1,CASSYSGQIQETQYF,TGTGCCAGCAGTTACTCGGGACAGATCCAAGAGACCCAGTACTTC
TRBJ1-1,medium-sized,TRBV29-1,NA,CSVWEVNTEAFF,TGCAGCGTCTGGGAAGTGAACACTGAAGCTTTCTTT
TRBJ2-7,medium-sized,TRBV28,NA,CASTNRLGSSYEQYF,TGTGCCAGCACCAACCGTTTGGGGAGCTCCTACGAGCAGTACTTC
TRBJ2-3,medium-sized,TRBV5-4,TRBD2,CASSFPTSGGVVTDTQYF,TGTGCCAGCAGCTTCCCGACTAGCGGGGGGGTCGTCACAGATACGCAGTATTTT
TRBJ2-1,medium-sized,TRBV29-1,TRBD2,CSVEGTRTYNEQFF,TGCAGCGTTGAAGGGACTAGAACCTACAATGAGCAGTTCTTC
TRBJ2-4,large,TRBV2,TRBD2,CPSSQWRSGRVLAKNIQYF,TGTCCCAGCAGTCAATGGAGAAGCGGGAGAGTCCTAGCCAAAAACATTCAGTACTTC
TRBJ2-1,large,TRBV2,NA,CASSRDTGSNEQFF,TGTGCCAGCAGCCGGGATACAGGGAGCAATGAGCAGTTCTTC
TRBJ2-1,large,TRBV29-1,NA,CSVPRGKNEQFF,TGCAGCGTCCCCCGGGGGAAGAATGAGCAGTTCTTC
TRBJ2-1,large,TRBV29-1,NA,CSVEASGGLYNEQFF,TGCAGCGTTGAAGCGTCCGGGGGGCTCTACAATGAGCAGTTCTTC
TRBJ2-1,medium-sized,TRBV28,NA,CASSLGLQGEQFF,TGTGCCAGCAGTTTAGGCCTCCAGGGTGAGCAGTTCTTC
TRBJ1-2,medium-sized,TRBV5-5,NA,CASSLEATAHGGYGYTF,TGTGCCAGCAGCTTGGAGGCGACAGCCCACGGGGGCTATGGCTACACCTTC
TRBJ1-5,large,TRBV27,NA,CASSLLAANSNQPQHF,TGTGCCAGCAGTTTATTGGCGGCTAATAGCAATCAGCCCCAGCATTTT
TRBJ1-2,large,TRBV27,NA,CASSLGPLSGYTF,TGTGCCAGCAGTTTAGGGCCGCTCTCTGGCTACACCTTC
TRBJ2-7,medium-sized,TRBV27,TRBD1,CASSLHTDRVAYEQYF,TGTGCCAGCAGTTTACATACGGACAGGGTTGCCTACGAGCAGTACTTC
TRBJ2-2,medium-sized,TRBV6-6,NA,CASRESLGDTGELFF,TGTGCCAGCAGGGAAAGTTTGGGGGACACCGGGGAGCTGTTTTTT
TRBJ2-2,medium-sized,TRBV29-1,NA,CSVDSLGSNTGELFF,TGCAGCGTTGATTCTTTGGGATCGAACACCGGGGAGCTGTTTTTT
TRBJ2-3,medium-sized,TRBV12-3/TRBV12-4,TRBD2,CASSRLATTDTQYF,TGTGCCAGCAGCCGACTAGCTACCACAGATACGCAGTATTTT
TRBJ2-7,large,TRBV19,NA,CASTPTGTPSYEQYF,TGTGCCAGTACTCCTACCGGGACACCATCCTACGAGCAGTACTTC
TRBJ2-3,NA,TRBV7-3,TRBD2,CASSRLALSADTQYF,TGTGCCAGCAGCCGACTAGCGCTTTCAGCAGATACGCAGTATTTT
TRBJ1-4,NA,TRBV28,NA,CASSYWEKLFF,TGTGCCAGCAGTTACTGGGAAAAACTGTTTTTT
TRBJ2-7,large,TRBV7-2,NA,CASSETASYEQYF,TGTGCCAGCAGTGAGACGGCATCCTACGAGCAGTACTTC
TRBJ1-1,medium-sized,TRBV20-1,NA,CSARDSRLVNTEAFF,TGCAGTGCTAGAGATAGTCGGCTGGTGAACACTGAAGCTTTCTTT
TRBJ2-1,medium-sized,TRBV7-2,TRBD2,CASSILAGGRNEQFF,TGTGCCAGCAGCATACTAGCGGGAGGGCGGAATGAGCAGTTCTTC
TRBJ2-3,medium-sized,TRBV19,TRBD2,CASREAGNTDTQYF,TGTGCGTCCCGGGAGGCAGGGAACACAGATACGCAGTATTTT
TRBJ2-7,medium-sized,TRBV20-1,TRBD2,CSARGTSGRHLPFYEQYF,TGCAGTGCTAGAGGGACTAGCGGGAGACATTTGCCCTTCTACGAGCAGTACTTC
TRBJ2-7,large,TRBV27,NA,CASSLVPGLSYEQYF,TGTGCCAGCAGTTTAGTCCCGGGACTCTCCTACGAGCAGTACTTC
TRBJ2-1,NA,TRBV5-4,NA,CASSLAISDNEQFF,TGTGCCAGCAGCTTGGCCATCTCAGACAATGAGCAGTTCTTC
TRBJ2-1,medium-sized,TRBV6-5,TRBD2,CASSSTLLSGGQFF,TGTGCCAGCAGTTCCACGCTGTTGAGCGGGGGGCAGTTCTTC
TRBJ2-7,medium-sized,TRBV11-2,NA,CASSFLSYEQYF,TGTGCCAGCAGCTTTTTGTCCTATGAGCAGTACTTC
TRBJ2-1,medium-sized,TRBV19,TRBD2,CASSFIGTSDYHEQFF,TGTGCCAGTAGTTTTATAGGGACTAGCGACTATCATGAGCAGTTCTTC
TRBJ2-7,large,TRBV28,NA,CASSLSGASGLYEQYF,TGTGCCAGCAGTTTGTCGGGGGCCTCGGGGCTCTACGAGCAGTACTTC